The T cell receptor beta chain described here comes from a study of T cell responses to AZD1222 COVID-19 vaccine. Sequencing was performed with immunoSEQ multiplex PCR; in TCRdb, only in-frame clones are kept and a portion is missing. The sample records some 130,000 clones, 65% to 90% being singletons. The CDR3 has 14 amino acids. V lost 6 bases and J lost 4, with 15 bases in between. CDR1 LGHNA and CDR2 YSLEER come from the germline V gene. The sequencing here drew on peripheral blood, taken on day 0 of AZD1222 vaccination. This clonotype was sampled from an adult in good health. The chain uses TRBV4-3 and TRBJ1-2; TRBD1 might be the D (5 bases). CDR3 protein: CASSPGPASYGYTF. In nucleotides, the CDR3 is TGCGCCAGCAGTCCAGGGCCGGCCAGCTATGGCTACACCTTC.